Below, 30 T cell receptor beta chains from the same sample are listed, as sequenced in a study of blood T cell repertoires in COVID-19. TCRdb keeps only in-frame clones here, not all; method: immunoSEQ multiplex PCR. The table records approximately 300,000 clones, around 91% of them present only once. Source material: peripheral blood. The receptor set was obtained from a woman in her 40s with COVID-19, enrolled during active disease.

This chain connects TRBV19 to TRBJ2-6; tentatively, D is TRBD1 (6 bases). The CDR3 extends over 17 amino acids. Germline-derived CDR1 and CDR2 are LNHDA and SQIVND (reference sequence). The V end lost 4 bases, the J end lost 2 bases, and 15 bases lay between the germline ends. The DNA for the CDR3 is TGTGCCAGTAGTAGACAGGTCCCTAACCCTGGGGCCAACGTCCTGACTTTC. Protein: CASSRQVPNPGANVLTF.

The chain recombines TRBV6-1 with TRBJ1-5; TRBD1 matches 7 bases. V was pared by 2 bases and J by 0 bases, with 10 bases of the junction left unmatched. CDR1 is MNHNS and CDR2 is SASEGT in the germline V gene. The CDR3 length is 18 residues. CDR3 in DNA: TGTGCCAGCAGTGAACCTGCGACAGGGTATCTTAGCAATCAGCCCCAGCATTTT. Translating gives CASSEPATGYLSNQPQHF.

This rearrangement joins TRBV6-6 to TRBJ2-2; 8 positions match TRBD1. Trimming removed 8 bases from V and 0 bases from J; junction bases left unmatched: 5. CDR1 is MNHNY and CDR2 is SVGAGI in the germline V gene (reference sequence). This CDR3 has 15 residues. In DNA form, the CDR3 reads TGTGCCAGCGCCATACAGGGGGCGAACACCGGGGAGCTGTTTTTT. Its protein product is CASAIQGANTGELFF.

About this clone itself: This sample also contains other DNA sequences that code for the same CDR3. V is TRBV7-2 and J is TRBJ1-6; D is unclear. CDR1 and CDR2 (germline): SGHTA, FQGNSA. V was trimmed by 4 bases and J by 4 bases, leaving 2 bases between them. The CDR3 is 12 amino acids. Written as DNA, the CDR3 is TGTGCCAGCAGCTCTTATAATTCACCCCTCCACTTT. Protein sequence: CASSSYNSPLHF.

The J gene is TRBJ1-3, the V gene TRBV7-6; D not certain. V was pared by 5 bases and J by 0 bases, with 14 bases between. The CDR3 has 16 residues. The germline V gene encodes CDR1 SGHVS and CDR2 FNYEAQ. CDR3 sequence: CASSPGRSSSGNTIYF. The CDR3 DNA reads TGTGCCAGCAGCCCCGGTCGGTCTAGCTCTGGAAACACCATATATTTT.

The chain joins TRBV23-1 to TRBJ2-7; TRBD1 matches 7 bases. TRBV23-1 is noted as an ORF with a role that remains uncertain. This CDR3 spans 14 amino acids. V was clipped by 5 bases and J by 3 bases; unmatched bases: 7. The CDR3 is CASSFPGQSYEQYF. The CDR3 DNA reads TGCGCCAGCAGTTTTCCGGGACAGAGCTACGAGCAGTACTTC.

The chain combines TRBV9 with TRBJ1-6, with TRBD1 as a possible D gene (5 bases). The CDR3 spans 13 residues. V shed 4 bases and J shed 8 bases, with 10 bases lying between them. CDR1 is SGDLS and CDR2 is YYNGEE in the germline V gene. The CDR3 region has the DNA TGTGCCAGCAGCCCGACAGAGTATTCACCCCTCCACTTT. Translated, it gives CASSPTEYSPLHF.

This clone was counted a single time. This chain connects TRBV7-8 to TRBJ1-4, with 10 nucleotides matching TRBD1. The CDR3 totals 18 residues. The germline V gene encodes CDR1 SGHVS and CDR2 FQNEAQ. V lost 0 bases and J lost 3; bases outside the gene matches: 7. The CDR3 loop reads CASSLAGTGVSANEKLFF. CDR3 nucleotides: TGTGCCAGCAGCTTAGCTGGGACAGGGGTTTCAGCTAATGAAAAACTGTTTTTT.

The V call is TRBV28, the J call TRBJ2-2; D is possibly TRBD2 (5 bases). V was cut by 7 bases and J by 4 bases, with 16 bases left in between. Looked up from germline, CDR1 is MDHEN and CDR2 is SYDVKM. The CDR3 extends over 15 amino acids. The CDR3 reads CASKLGARGTGELFF. CDR3 DNA sequence: TGTGCCAGCAAGCTAGGCGCCCGGGGCACCGGGGAGCTGTTTTTT.

V is TRBV2 and J is TRBJ1-1; TRBD1 might be the D (5 bases). Germline V gene sequence: CDR1 SNHLY, CDR2 FYNNEI. The V gene lost 7 bases and the J gene lost 0 bases, with 18 bases spanning the gap. The CDR3 length is 16 residues. DNA of the CDR3: TGTGCCAGCACGGGGGGGTTAAGGGTCCTGAACACTGAAGCTTTCTTT. It is translated as CASTGGLRVLNTEAFF.

This clone was observed a few times. The chain is built from TRBV18 and TRBJ2-7; a weak D match, TRBD2 (5 bases). Germline CDR1 is KGHSH and CDR2 is LQKENI. The CDR3 length is 14 residues. Trimming shortened V by 1 base and J by 5 bases, and 12 bases separated the two germline ends. The chain's CDR3 is CASSPRPYGDEQYF. The DNA of the CDR3 is TGTGCCAGCTCACCACGCCCGTACGGGGACGAGCAGTACTTC. Combining the CDR3 with reference TRBV18 and TRBJ2-7 gives the whole variable domain NAGVMQNPRHLVRRRGQEARLRCSPMKGHSHVYWYRQLPEEGLKFMVYLQKENIIDESGMPKERFSAEFPKEGPSILRIQQVVRGDSAAYFCASSPRPYGDEQYFGPGTRLTVT.

The chain employs TRBV27 and TRBJ1-1, with D possibly matching TRBD1 (6 bases). With 1 base removed from V and 5 bases from J, the gap between germline ends came to 11 bases. The CDR3 extends over 14 amino acids. Germline CDR1 is MNHEY and CDR2 is SMNVEV (reference sequence). CDR3 sequence: CASSLFSGETEAFF. The CDR3 nucleotides are TGTGCCAGCAGTTTATTTTCAGGGGAAACTGAAGCTTTCTTT.

V is TRBV11-2 and J is TRBJ2-1; 8 bases are a match to TRBD1. The CDR3 contains 16 residues. The V segment lost 4 bases and the J segment 3 bases; nucleotides outside the gene matches: 8. Germline V gene sequence: CDR1 SGHAT, CDR2 FQNNGV. Written as DNA, the CDR3 is TGTGCCAGCAGCTCCACAGGGGGTTCCCTCTACAATGAGCAGTTCTTC. It translates to CASSSTGGSLYNEQFF.

This rearrangement joins TRBV11-2 to TRBJ2-3; D possibly corresponds to TRBD1 (5 bases). Deletions cut 2 bases from V and 4 bases from J, with 10 bases between. In germline, CDR1 is SGHAT, CDR2 FQNNGV. The CDR3 is 14 residues long. The CDR3 DNA reads as TGTGCCAGCAGCTTATCGCAGGGTGCAGATACGCAGTATTTT. Protein sequence: CASSLSQGADTQYF.

The chain has TRBV6-2 or TRBV6-3 and TRBJ2-6, with D tentatively TRBD1 (5 bases). Trimming left V 5 bases short and J 4 bases short, with 12 bases between. Germline CDR1 reads MNHEY; CDR2 reads SVGEGT. CDR3 size: 15 residues. CDR3 protein: CASSGRVEGANVLTF. DNA of the CDR3: TGTGCCAGCAGTGGCAGGGTAGAAGGGGCCAACGTCCTGACTTTC.

The J gene is TRBJ2-3, the V gene TRBV27, with 12 positions matching TRBD2. CDR3 length: 18 amino acids. With 5 bases clipped from V and 0 bases from J, the junction kept 9 bases outside the gene matches. Germline V gene sequence: CDR1 MNHEY, CDR2 SMNVEV (reference sequence). CDR3 amino acids: CASSTLAGGITSTDTQYF. CDR3 DNA: TGTGCCAGCAGTACCCTAGCGGGGGGGATTACTAGCACAGATACGCAGTATTTT.

The chain carries TRBV5-4 and TRBJ2-1; 9 bases align to TRBD1. The CDR3 runs to 17 residues. Looked up from germline, CDR1 is SGHNT and CDR2 is YYREEE (reference sequence). V lost 3 bases to trimming and J lost 6 bases; unmatched junction nucleotides: 13. DNA of the CDR3: TGTGCCAGCAGCTCGCCGCCCGGGACAGGGTCTCCCAATGAGCAGTTCTTC. This translates into CASSSPPGTGSPNEQFF.

This chain links TRBV9 with TRBJ2-3; D is perhaps TRBD2 (5 bases). The V gene's germline CDR1 is SGDLS and CDR2 YYNGEE. V lost 1 base to trimming and J lost 4 bases, with 19 bases between them. This CDR3 is built from 17 residues. The CDR3 DNA reads as TGTGCCAGCAGCGTATTCGGGGAACCTGAATTTCCAGATACGCAGTATTTT. This gives the protein CASSVFGEPEFPDTQYF. Variable domain in full (rest from reference TRBV9 and TRBJ2-3): DSGVTQTPKHLITATGQRVTLRCSPRSGDLSVYWYQQSLDQGLQFLIQYYNGEERAKGNILERFSAQQFPDLHSELNLSSLELGDSALYFCASSVFGEPEFPDTQYFGPGTRLTVL.

The chain couples TRBV27 to TRBJ1-1, with D possibly being TRBD1 (6 bases). V lost 5 bases, J lost 4 bases, and 14 bases lay in between. The CDR3 totals 14 residues. Germline loops: CDR1 MNHEY, CDR2 SMNVEV (reference sequence). CDR3 DNA sequence: TGTGCCAGCAGTATCCGACAGGCCGGCACTGAAGCTTTCTTT. Amino acid sequence: CASSIRQAGTEAFF.

The chain's CDR3 is CASGMTGGIGYTF. CDR3 bases: TGTGCTAGTGGCATGACAGGGGGCATCGGCTACACCTTC. V and J are TRBV12-5 and TRBJ1-2; 10 bases match TRBD1. The J segment lost 8 bases and the V segment lost 6 bases, leaving 6 bases of the junction unmatched. Germline loops: CDR1 LGHNT, CDR2 FRNRAP. This CDR3 region has 13 residues.

V gene TRBV7-2 combines with J gene TRBJ2-5, with 8 bases matching TRBD2. The V gene end was trimmed by 5 bases and the J gene end by 5 bases; junction bases not matched to a gene: 10. The CDR3 is 15 amino acids. Germline assignment: CDR1 SGHTA and CDR2 FQGNSA. CDR3 bases: TGTGCCAGCAGCAGGGCTAGCGGGCCGAGGGAGACCCAGTACTTC. Protein: CASSRASGPRETQYF.

J is TRBJ2-1 and V is TRBV7-9; possible D gene TRBD1, 6 bases. This CDR3 is 16 amino acids long. Germline-derived CDR1 and CDR2 are SEHNR and FQNEAQ (reference sequence). V lost 2 bases and J lost 5, with 16 bases in between. The CDR3 nucleotides read TGTGCCAGCAGCTTACTCGTGCCAGGGGCAAACAATGAGCAGTTCTTC. Translated, it gives CASSLLVPGANNEQFF.

The rearrangement uses TRBV11-3 and TRBJ2-1; 11 bases are shared with TRBD2. The germline gives CDR1 SGHNT, CDR2 YENEEA. The CDR3 sequence is 13 residues long. With V trimmed by 6 bases and J by 10 bases, 5 bases remained unmatched. This chain's CDR3 is CASSSLAGGEQFF. In nucleotides, the CDR3 is TGTGCCAGCAGTTCCCTAGCGGGAGGAGAGCAGTTCTTC.

The V call is TRBV6-2 or TRBV6-3, the J call TRBJ1-1; the D gene is possibly TRBD1 (5 bases). The V end lost 5 bases, the J end lost 0 bases, and 7 bases lay between the germline ends. Germline V gene data show CDR1 as MNHEY and CDR2 as SVGEGT. The CDR3 sequence is 13 residues long. The DNA of the CDR3 is TGTGCCAGCAGTCGACAGTTGAACACTGAAGCTTTCTTT. This codes for CASSRQLNTEAFF.

This chain links TRBV3-1 (or the pseudogene TRBV3-2) with TRBJ1-6, with no clear D. CDR3 length: 12 amino acids. Germline CDR1 reads LGHDT; CDR2 reads YNNKEL (reference sequence). Trimming stripped 1 base from V and 10 bases from J, with 5 bases between. CDR3 nucleotide sequence: TGTGCCAGCAGCCAAGGAGAATCACCCCTCCACTTT. As protein: CASSQGESPLHF.

The V gene is TRBV18, the J gene TRBJ1-1, with D perhaps matching TRBD1 (5 bases). The germline V gene encodes CDR1 KGHSH and CDR2 LQKENI. V lost 6 bases to trimming and J lost 3 bases, with 23 bases between them. CDR3 size: 17 residues. CDR3 in amino acids: CASSLASAGVGYTEAFF. Here the CDR3 DNA reads TGTGCCAGCTCCCTCGCGTCGGCGGGGGTAGGATACACTGAAGCTTTCTTT.

The chain employs TRBV6-5 and TRBJ2-4, with TRBD2 matching over 8 bases. Germline CDR1 MNHEY, CDR2 SVGAGI. The CDR3 has 15 residues. Trimming took 5 bases from V and 4 from J; bases not matched to a gene: 7. The CDR3 protein is CASSTGGDVKNIQYF. DNA of the CDR3: TGTGCCAGCAGTACGGGGGGGGACGTGAAAAACATTCAGTACTTC.

The chain has TRBV10-3 and TRBJ2-7, with unresolved D. Germline CDR1 and CDR2: ENHRY and SYGVKD. Trimming stripped 7 bases from V and 5 bases from J, with 18 bases between. The CDR3 length is 14 residues. CDR3 sequence reads: CAIKLTSQAHEQYF. DNA of the CDR3: TGTGCCATCAAACTCACCTCCCAGGCCCACGAGCAGTACTTC.

The V call is TRBV2, the J call TRBJ2-3; 9 nucleotides match TRBD2. CDR1 is SNHLY, CDR2 FYNNEI, per germline. This CDR3 is 16 amino acids long. J gave up 3 bases and V 5 bases, and 9 bases lay outside the gene matches. CDR3 in amino acids: CASSPGGRAETDTQYF. CDR3 DNA: TGTGCCAGCAGTCCTGGCGGGAGGGCCGAAACAGATACGCAGTATTTT.

This chain joins TRBV9 and TRBJ1-2, with a possible D match to TRBD1 (6 bases). V dropped 3 bases and J dropped 4 bases, with 10 bases sitting between them. Germline CDR1 is SGDLS and CDR2 is YYNGEE. This CDR3 region has 13 residues. In DNA, the CDR3 is TGTGCCAGCAGCGACAGGGCGACCTATGGCTACACCTTC. It codes for CASSDRATYGYTF.